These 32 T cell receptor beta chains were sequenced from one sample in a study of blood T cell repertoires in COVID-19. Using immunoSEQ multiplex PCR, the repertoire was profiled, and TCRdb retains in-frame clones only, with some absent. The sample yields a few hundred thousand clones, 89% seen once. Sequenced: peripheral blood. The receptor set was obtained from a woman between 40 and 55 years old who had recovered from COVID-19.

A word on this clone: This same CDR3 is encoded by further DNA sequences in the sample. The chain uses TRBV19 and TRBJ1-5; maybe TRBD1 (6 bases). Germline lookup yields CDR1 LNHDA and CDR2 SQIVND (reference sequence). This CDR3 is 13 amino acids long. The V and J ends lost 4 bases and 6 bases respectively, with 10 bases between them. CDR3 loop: CASSTQGGQPQHF. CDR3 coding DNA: TGTGCCAGTAGTACACAAGGGGGTCAGCCCCAGCATTTT.

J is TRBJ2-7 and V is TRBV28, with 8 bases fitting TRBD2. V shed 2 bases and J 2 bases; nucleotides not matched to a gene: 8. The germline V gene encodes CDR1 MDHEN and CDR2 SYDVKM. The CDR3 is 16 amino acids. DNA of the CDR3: TGTGCCAGCAGTTTAGGGCCTCCGGGACTAGCCTACGAGCAGTACTTC. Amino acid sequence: CASSLGPPGLAYEQYF.

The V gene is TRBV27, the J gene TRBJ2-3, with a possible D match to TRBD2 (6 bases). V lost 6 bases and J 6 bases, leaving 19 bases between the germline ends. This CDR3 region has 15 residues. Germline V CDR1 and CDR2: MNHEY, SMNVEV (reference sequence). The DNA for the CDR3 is TGTGCCAGCAGCAAATACCGGGACTTAGACGATACGCAGTATTTT. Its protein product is CASSKYRDLDDTQYF.

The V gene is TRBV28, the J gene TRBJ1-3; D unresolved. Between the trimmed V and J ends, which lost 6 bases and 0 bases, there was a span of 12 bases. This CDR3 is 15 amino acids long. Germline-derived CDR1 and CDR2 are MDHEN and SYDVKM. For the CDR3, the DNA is TGTGCCAGCAGGGTCAGCGAGAACTCTGGAAACACCATATATTTT. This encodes CASRVSENSGNTIYF.

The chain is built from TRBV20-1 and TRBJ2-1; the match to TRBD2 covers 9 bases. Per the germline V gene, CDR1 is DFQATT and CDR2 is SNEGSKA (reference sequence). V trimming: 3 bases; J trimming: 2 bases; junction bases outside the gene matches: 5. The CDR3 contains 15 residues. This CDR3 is CSASLAGSAYNEQFF. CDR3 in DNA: TGCAGTGCTAGTCTAGCGGGGTCGGCCTACAATGAGCAGTTCTTC.

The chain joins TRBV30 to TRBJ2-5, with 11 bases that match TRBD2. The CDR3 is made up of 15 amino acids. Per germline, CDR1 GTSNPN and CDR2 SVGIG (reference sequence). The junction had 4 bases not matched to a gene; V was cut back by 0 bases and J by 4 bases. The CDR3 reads CAWSVLAGVAETQYF. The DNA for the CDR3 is TGTGCCTGGAGTGTACTAGCGGGAGTGGCAGAGACCCAGTACTTC.

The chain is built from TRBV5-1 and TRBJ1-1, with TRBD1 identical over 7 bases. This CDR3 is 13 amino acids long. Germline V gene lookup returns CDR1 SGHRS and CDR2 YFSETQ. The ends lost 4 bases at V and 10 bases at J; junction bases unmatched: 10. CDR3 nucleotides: TGCGCCAGCAGCCCCTGGACAGGTCAGGGAGCTTTCTTT. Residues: CASSPWTGQGAFF.

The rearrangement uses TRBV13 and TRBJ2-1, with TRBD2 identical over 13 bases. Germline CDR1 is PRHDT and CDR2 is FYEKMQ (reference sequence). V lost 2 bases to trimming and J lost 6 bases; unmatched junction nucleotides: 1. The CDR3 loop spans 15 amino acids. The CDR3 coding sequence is TGTGCCAGCAGCTTACGGACTAGCGGGAGCAATGAGCAGTTCTTC. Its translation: CASSLRTSGSNEQFF.

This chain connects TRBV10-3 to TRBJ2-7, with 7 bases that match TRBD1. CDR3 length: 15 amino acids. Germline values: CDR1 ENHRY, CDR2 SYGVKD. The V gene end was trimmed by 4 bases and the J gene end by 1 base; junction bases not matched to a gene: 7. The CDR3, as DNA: TGTGCCATCAGTGGGGGCGCGACAGGGTCCTACGAGCAGTACTTC. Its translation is CAISGGATGSYEQYF.

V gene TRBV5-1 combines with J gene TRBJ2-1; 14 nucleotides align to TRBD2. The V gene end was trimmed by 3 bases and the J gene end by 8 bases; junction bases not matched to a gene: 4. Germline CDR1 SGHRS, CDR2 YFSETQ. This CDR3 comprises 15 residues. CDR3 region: CASSSGLAGVYEQFF. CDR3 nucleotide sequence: TGCGCCAGCAGCTCGGGACTAGCGGGGGTATATGAGCAGTTCTTC. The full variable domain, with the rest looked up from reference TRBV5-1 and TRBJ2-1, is KAGVTQTPRYLIKTRGQQVTLSCSPISGHRSVSWYQQTPGQGLQFLFEYFSETQRNKGNFPGRFSGRQFSNSRSEMNVSTLELGDSALYLCASSSGLAGVYEQFFGPGTRLTVL.

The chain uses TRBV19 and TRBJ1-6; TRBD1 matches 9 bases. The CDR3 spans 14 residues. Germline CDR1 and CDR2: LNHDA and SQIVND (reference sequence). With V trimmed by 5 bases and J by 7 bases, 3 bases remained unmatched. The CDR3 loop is CASSAGQGNSPLHF. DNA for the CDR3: TGTGCCAGTAGTGCGGGACAGGGAAATTCACCCCTCCACTTT.

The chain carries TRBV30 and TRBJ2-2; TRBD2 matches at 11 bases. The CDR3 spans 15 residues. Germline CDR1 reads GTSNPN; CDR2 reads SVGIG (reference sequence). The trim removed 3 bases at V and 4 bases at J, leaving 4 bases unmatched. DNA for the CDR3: TGTGCCTGGAGGGGACTAGCGGAGTTCACCGGGGAGCTGTTTTTT. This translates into CAWRGLAEFTGELFF. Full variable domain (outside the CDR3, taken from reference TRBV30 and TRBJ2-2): SQTIHQWPATLVQPVGSPLSLECTVEGTSNPNLYWYRQAAGRGLQLLFYSVGIGQISSEVPQNLSASRPQDRQFILSSKKLLLSDSGFYLCAWRGLAEFTGELFFGEGSRLTVL.

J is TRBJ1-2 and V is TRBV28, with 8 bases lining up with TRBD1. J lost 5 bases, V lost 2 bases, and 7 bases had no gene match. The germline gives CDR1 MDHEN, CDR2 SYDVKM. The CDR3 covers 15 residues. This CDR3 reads CASSLPPGQGYGYTF. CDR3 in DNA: TGTGCCAGCAGTTTACCTCCCGGACAGGGTTATGGCTACACCTTC.

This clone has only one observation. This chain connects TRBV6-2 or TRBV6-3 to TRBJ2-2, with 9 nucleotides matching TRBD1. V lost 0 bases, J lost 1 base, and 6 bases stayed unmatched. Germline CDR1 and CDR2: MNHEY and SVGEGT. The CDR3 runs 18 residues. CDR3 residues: CASSYSVDRGRNTGELFF. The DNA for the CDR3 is TGTGCCAGCAGTTACTCGGTGGACAGGGGTCGGAACACCGGGGAGCTGTTTTTT.

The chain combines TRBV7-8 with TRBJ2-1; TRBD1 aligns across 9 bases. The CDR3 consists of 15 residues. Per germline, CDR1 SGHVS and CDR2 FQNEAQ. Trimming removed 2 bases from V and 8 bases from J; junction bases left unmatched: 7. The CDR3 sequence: CASSLMGQGLDEQFF. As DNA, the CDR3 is TGTGCCAGCAGCTTAATGGGACAGGGTCTCGATGAGCAGTTCTTC.

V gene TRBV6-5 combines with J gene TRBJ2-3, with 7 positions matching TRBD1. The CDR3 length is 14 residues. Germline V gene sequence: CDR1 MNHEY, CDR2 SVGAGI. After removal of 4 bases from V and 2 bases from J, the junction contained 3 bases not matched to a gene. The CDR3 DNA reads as TGTGCCAGCAGTTTGGGACAGTCCACAGATACGCAGTATTTT. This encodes CASSLGQSTDTQYF.

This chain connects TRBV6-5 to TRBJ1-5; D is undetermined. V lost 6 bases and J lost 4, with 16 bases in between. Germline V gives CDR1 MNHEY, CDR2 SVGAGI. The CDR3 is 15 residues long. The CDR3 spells CASRAVTLDNQPQHF. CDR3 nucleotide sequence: TGTGCCAGCAGGGCAGTCACACTAGATAATCAGCCCCAGCATTTT.

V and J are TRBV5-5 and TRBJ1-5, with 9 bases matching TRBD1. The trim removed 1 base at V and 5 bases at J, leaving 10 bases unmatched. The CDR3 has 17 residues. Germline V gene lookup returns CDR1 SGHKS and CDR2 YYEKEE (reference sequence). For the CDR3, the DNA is TGTGCCAGCAGCTTGTCAGACGGGGGACAGGGATATCAGCCCCAGCATTTT. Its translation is CASSLSDGGQGYQPQHF.

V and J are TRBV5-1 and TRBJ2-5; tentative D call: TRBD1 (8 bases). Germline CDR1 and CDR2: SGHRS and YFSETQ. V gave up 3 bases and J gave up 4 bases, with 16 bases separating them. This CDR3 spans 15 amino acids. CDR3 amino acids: CASSSGQGGLETQYF. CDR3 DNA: TGCGCCAGCAGCTCCGGACAGGGAGGGTTAGAGACCCAGTACTTC.

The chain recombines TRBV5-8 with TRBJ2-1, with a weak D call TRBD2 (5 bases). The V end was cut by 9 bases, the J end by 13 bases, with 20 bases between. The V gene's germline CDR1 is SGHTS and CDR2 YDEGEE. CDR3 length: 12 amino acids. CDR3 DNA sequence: TGTGCCAACGATGCGGCGGGTTTTGGACAGTTCTTC. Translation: CANDAAGFGQFF.

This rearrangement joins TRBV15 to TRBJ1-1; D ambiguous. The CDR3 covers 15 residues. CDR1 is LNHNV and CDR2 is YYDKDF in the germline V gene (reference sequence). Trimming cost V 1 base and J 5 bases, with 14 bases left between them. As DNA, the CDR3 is TGTGCCACCAGCAGAGCCGCGGGAGAAGGGACTGAAGCTTTCTTT. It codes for CATSRAAGEGTEAFF.

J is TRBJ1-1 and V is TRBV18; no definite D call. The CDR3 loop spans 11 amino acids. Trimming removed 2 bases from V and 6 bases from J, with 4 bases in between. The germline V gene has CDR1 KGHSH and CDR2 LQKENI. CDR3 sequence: CASSPGSEAFF. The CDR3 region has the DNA TGTGCCAGCTCACCAGGCTCTGAAGCTTTCTTT.

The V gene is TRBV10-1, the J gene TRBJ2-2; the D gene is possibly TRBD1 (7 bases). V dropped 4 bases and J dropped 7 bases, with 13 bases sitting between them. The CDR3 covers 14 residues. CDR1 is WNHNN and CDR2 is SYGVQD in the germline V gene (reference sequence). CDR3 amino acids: CASSGIRGDGELFF. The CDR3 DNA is TGCGCCAGCAGTGGAATCAGGGGGGACGGGGAGCTGTTTTTT.

CDR3: CAITKTGLDTEAFF. The CDR3, as DNA: TGTGCCATCACCAAGACAGGGTTGGACACTGAAGCTTTCTTT. The chain recombines TRBV10-3 with TRBJ1-1; 7 nucleotides agree with TRBD1. V was clipped by 7 bases and J by 3 bases; unmatched bases: 8. The V gene's germline CDR1 is ENHRY and CDR2 SYGVKD. CDR3 size: 14 residues.

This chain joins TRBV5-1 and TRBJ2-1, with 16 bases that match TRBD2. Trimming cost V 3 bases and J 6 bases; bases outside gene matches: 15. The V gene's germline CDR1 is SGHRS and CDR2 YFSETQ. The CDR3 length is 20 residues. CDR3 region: CASSSQTGTSGGAGLNEQFF. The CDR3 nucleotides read TGCGCCAGCAGCTCCCAAACCGGGACTAGCGGGGGGGCCGGGCTCAATGAGCAGTTCTTC. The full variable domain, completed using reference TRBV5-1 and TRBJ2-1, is KAGVTQTPRYLIKTRGQQVTLSCSPISGHRSVSWYQQTPGQGLQFLFEYFSETQRNKGNFPGRFSGRQFSNSRSEMNVSTLELGDSALYLCASSSQTGTSGGAGLNEQFFGPGTRLTVL.

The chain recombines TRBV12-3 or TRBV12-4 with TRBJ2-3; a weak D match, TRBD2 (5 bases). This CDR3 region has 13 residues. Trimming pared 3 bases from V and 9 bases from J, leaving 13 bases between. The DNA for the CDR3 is TGTGCCAGCAGTTTCATGGGAGAAAGGACGCAGTATTTT. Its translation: CASSFMGERTQYF.

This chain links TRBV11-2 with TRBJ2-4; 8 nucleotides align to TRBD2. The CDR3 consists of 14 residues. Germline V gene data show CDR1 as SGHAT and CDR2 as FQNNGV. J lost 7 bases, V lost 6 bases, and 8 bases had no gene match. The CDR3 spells CASSSGGGRNIQYF. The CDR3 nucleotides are TGTGCCAGCAGTTCCGGCGGGGGGAGGAACATTCAGTACTTC.

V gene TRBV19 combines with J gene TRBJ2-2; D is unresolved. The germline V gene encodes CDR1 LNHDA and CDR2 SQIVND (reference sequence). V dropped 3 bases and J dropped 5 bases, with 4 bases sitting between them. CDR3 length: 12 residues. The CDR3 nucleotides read TGTGCCAGTAGTATCGGTACCGGGGAGCTGTTTTTT. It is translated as CASSIGTGELFF.

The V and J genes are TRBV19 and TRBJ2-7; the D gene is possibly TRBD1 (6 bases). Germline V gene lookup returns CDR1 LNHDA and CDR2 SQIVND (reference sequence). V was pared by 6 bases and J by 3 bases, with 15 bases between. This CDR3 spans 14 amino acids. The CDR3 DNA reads TGTGCCAGTAGACTGGAACAGGGTAGCTACGAGCAGTACTTC. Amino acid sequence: CASRLEQGSYEQYF.

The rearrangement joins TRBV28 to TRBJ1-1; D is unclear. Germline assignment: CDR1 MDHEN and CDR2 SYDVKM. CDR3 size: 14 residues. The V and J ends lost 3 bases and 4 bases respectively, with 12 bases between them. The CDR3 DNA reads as TGTGCCAGCAGTTTGGGCGGGGATCTCACTGAAGCTTTCTTT. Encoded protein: CASSLGGDLTEAFF.

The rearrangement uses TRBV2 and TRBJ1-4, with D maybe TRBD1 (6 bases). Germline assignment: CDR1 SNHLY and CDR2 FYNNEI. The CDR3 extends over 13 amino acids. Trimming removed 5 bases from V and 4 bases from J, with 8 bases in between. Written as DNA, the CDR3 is TGTGCCAGCAGTCGGGACATTAATGAAAAACTGTTTTTT. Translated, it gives CASSRDINEKLFF.

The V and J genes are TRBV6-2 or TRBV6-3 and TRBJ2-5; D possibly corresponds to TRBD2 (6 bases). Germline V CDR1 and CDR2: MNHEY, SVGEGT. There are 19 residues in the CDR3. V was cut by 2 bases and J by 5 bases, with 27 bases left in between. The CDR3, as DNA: TGTGCCAGCAGTTACCCCCGCCCCGACCTCGGTCGGGAGCGCGAGACCCAGTACTTC. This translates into CASSYPRPDLGRERETQYF.